The 27 T cell receptor beta chains reported below all come from one sample, sequenced in a study of blood T cell repertoires in COVID-19. Sequencing was performed with immunoSEQ multiplex PCR; in TCRdb, only in-frame clones are kept and a portion is missing. This table holds approximately 300,000 clones, around 83% found once. The sequenced sample consisted of peripheral blood. Receptors were obtained from a woman aged 45 to 65 with acute or convalescent COVID-19.

This clone was counted a few times. The rearrangement links TRBV2 to TRBJ2-1; 11 bases match TRBD2. Per the germline V gene, CDR1 is SNHLY and CDR2 is FYNNEI. Germline trimming cut 7 bases from V and 6 bases from J; bases unmatched to any gene: 5. The CDR3 is 14 residues long. CDR3 region: CASMLAGGANEQFF. The DNA of the CDR3 is TGTGCCAGCATGTTAGCGGGAGGGGCCAATGAGCAGTTCTTC.

The genes are TRBV19 and TRBJ1-4; D perhaps matches TRBD1 (5 bases). V was shortened by 6 bases and J by 7 bases, with 18 bases between the two germline ends. The length of the CDR3 is 15 residues. Germline V gene sequence: CDR1 LNHDA, CDR2 SQIVND (reference sequence). This chain's CDR3 is CASSRTPGIGEKLFF. The CDR3 nucleotides read TGTGCCAGTAGCAGAACCCCAGGGATTGGTGAAAAACTGTTTTTT.

The CDR3 coding sequence is TGTGCCATCAGTCTCCCCCCGGGACAGGATACCGATGAGCAGTTCTTC. Protein sequence: CAISLPPGQDTDEQFF. The J gene is TRBJ2-1, the V gene TRBV10-3; 8 nucleotides line up with TRBD1. Losses at the gene ends were 5 bases for V and 8 bases for J; bases not matched to a gene: 14. The CDR3 runs to 16 residues. Germline CDR1 and CDR2: ENHRY and SYGVKD.

The rearrangement uses TRBV27 and TRBJ2-3, with D possibly TRBD2 on 5 matching bases. Germline V gene data show CDR1 as MNHEY and CDR2 as SMNVEV (reference sequence). The CDR3 covers 12 residues. V was trimmed by 10 bases and J by 0 bases, leaving 8 bases between them. Written as DNA, the CDR3 is TGTGCCACTTGGACTAGCACAGATACGCAGTATTTT. Encoded protein: CATWTSTDTQYF.

V and J are TRBV19 and TRBJ2-2; D might be TRBD2 (6 bases). Germline CDR1 reads LNHDA; CDR2 reads SQIVND (reference sequence). The V end lost 11 bases, the J end lost 5 bases, and 15 bases lay between the germline ends. The CDR3 length is 13 residues. As DNA, the CDR3 is TGTGCCTCCCGGGAGAGGGCAACCGGGGAGCTGTTTTTT. Translation gives CASRERATGELFF.

This chain joins TRBV14 and TRBJ2-1, with 11 bases identical to TRBD2. The V and J ends lost 4 bases and 9 bases, in that order; junction bases with no gene match: 5. This CDR3 is 14 amino acids long. Germline-derived CDR1 and CDR2 are SGHDN and FVKESK. The CDR3: CASSLSGRVAEQFF. The CDR3 bases are TGTGCCAGCAGCCTTAGCGGGAGGGTTGCTGAGCAGTTCTTC.

V usage is TRBV6-5 and J usage is TRBJ1-2; maybe TRBD1 (5 bases). The CDR3 is 16 residues long. Trimming stripped 4 bases from V and 8 bases from J, with 23 bases between. Germline lookup yields CDR1 MNHEY and CDR2 SVGAGI. Here the CDR3 DNA reads TGTGCCAGCAGTTTCTTTACCGCCAGGGATATGGGGGGCTACACCTTC. Protein product: CASSFFTARDMGGYTF.

V usage is TRBV5-4 and J usage is TRBJ1-4; D is uncertain. CDR1 and CDR2 (germline): SGHNT, YYREEE (reference sequence). The CDR3 totals 12 residues. V lost 2 bases to trimming and J lost 4 bases, with 3 bases between them. The CDR3 DNA reads as TGTGCCAGCAGCTTACATAATGAAAAACTGTTTTTT. Translating it yields CASSLHNEKLFF.

The V and J genes are TRBV6-6 and TRBJ2-5; 9 nucleotides agree with TRBD1. Looked up from germline, CDR1 is MNHNY and CDR2 is SVGAGI (reference sequence). V shed 7 bases, J shed 4 bases, and the junction held 13 bases outside the gene matches. CDR3 length: 16 amino acids. The CDR3 reads CASTTRPQGAGETQYF. The DNA of the CDR3 is TGTGCCAGCACCACACGGCCACAGGGGGCGGGAGAGACCCAGTACTTC.

The chain employs TRBV30 and TRBJ1-1; D is perhaps TRBD1 (5 bases). Germline V gene data show CDR1 as GTSNPN and CDR2 as SVGIG (reference sequence). This CDR3 is built from 13 residues. V was clipped by 2 bases and J by 0 bases, with 7 bases between them. CDR3 sequence: CAWSRDLNTEAFF. The CDR3 bases are TGTGCCTGGAGTCGGGACTTGAACACTGAAGCTTTCTTT.

The rearrangement joins TRBV28 to TRBJ2-2, with D possibly TRBD2 on 5 matching bases. Germline CDR1 and CDR2: MDHEN and SYDVKM. Trimming took 5 bases from V and 8 from J, leaving 12 bases between them. The CDR3 has 13 residues. The CDR3 region has the DNA TGTGCCAGCAGTGAGAGGCGAGGGGGGGAGCTGTTTTTT. Its protein product is CASSERRGGELFF.

This chain joins TRBV7-9 and TRBJ2-6; D is unclear. The CDR3 spans 16 residues. The ends were cut back, 5 bases at V and 0 bases at J, with 11 bases in the middle. CDR1 SEHNR and CDR2 FQNEAQ come from the germline V gene (reference sequence). CDR3 sequence reads: CASSVGSGSGANVLTF. In DNA, the CDR3 is TGTGCCAGCAGCGTAGGGTCGGGCTCTGGGGCCAACGTCCTGACTTTC.

The chain is built from TRBV3-1 (or the pseudogene TRBV3-2) and TRBJ2-7, with 9 bases aligning to TRBD2. The CDR3 has 15 amino acids. The ends lost 3 bases at V and 3 bases at J; junction bases unmatched: 6. From germline, CDR1 is LGHDT and CDR2 YNNKEL (reference sequence). The CDR3 region has the DNA TGTGCCAGCAGCCATTCAGCTAGCGGGATCTACGAGCAGTACTTC. It codes for CASSHSASGIYEQYF.

CDR3 nucleotide sequence: TGTGCCAGCAGTCAGACCACGGGCACCGGGGAGCTGTTTTTT. Protein: CASSQTTGTGELFF. J is TRBJ2-2 and V is TRBV2; D is unclear. This CDR3 region has 14 residues. The V and J ends lost 5 bases and 4 bases respectively, with 11 bases between them. Germline CDR1 reads SNHLY; CDR2 reads FYNNEI.

This chain links TRBV7-6 with TRBJ2-2, with TRBD1 matching 7 bases. Germline V lookup: CDR1 SGHVS, CDR2 FNYEAQ. This CDR3 spans 17 amino acids. The V segment lost 4 bases and the J segment 3 bases; nucleotides outside the gene matches: 11. The CDR3 coding sequence is TGTGCCAGCAGCTATCTGGACGGGACAGAATACACCGGGGAGCTGTTTTTT. Translating gives CASSYLDGTEYTGELFF.

The chain recombines TRBV10-3 with TRBJ2-3; 10 bases are a match to TRBD1. This CDR3 has 15 amino acids. CDR1 ENHRY and CDR2 SYGVKD come from the germline V gene. V shed 4 bases, J shed 4 bases, and the junction held 5 bases outside the gene matches. CDR3 in DNA: TGTGCCATCAGTGTGGGGACAGGGGTGGCAGATACGCAGTATTTT. Protein product: CAISVGTGVADTQYF.

The V call is TRBV19, the J call TRBJ1-4; D is unclear. The germline CDR1 and CDR2 sequences are LNHDA and SQIVND (reference sequence). CDR3 length equals 16 residues. Trimming pared 5 bases from V and 0 bases from J, leaving 13 bases between. CDR3: CASSFPGRSTNEKLFF. In DNA, the CDR3 is TGTGCCAGTAGTTTTCCCGGGAGATCAACTAATGAAAAACTGTTTTTT.

This clone was counted a single time. This specimen includes other DNA sequences encoding the same CDR3. V gene TRBV18 combines with J gene TRBJ1-1, with TRBD1 identical over 7 bases. Germline V CDR1 and CDR2: KGHSH, LQKENI. Germline trimming cut 6 bases from V and 0 bases from J; bases unmatched to any gene: 7. CDR3 length: 15 residues. CDR3 sequence: CASSPTGTVNTEAFF. CDR3 DNA: TGTGCCAGCTCCCCAACCGGGACAGTGAACACTGAAGCTTTCTTT.

The chain joins TRBV29-1 to TRBJ1-1; weak D call: TRBD1 (5 bases). The CDR3 runs to 15 residues. V was shortened by 4 bases and J by 5 bases, with 20 bases between the two germline ends. Germline values: CDR1 SQVTM, CDR2 ANQGSEA. The DNA for the CDR3 is TGCAGCGTTGGCCCCACGTTAACTAAGGGGACTGAAGCTTTCTTT. This gives the protein CSVGPTLTKGTEAFF.

The gene calls are TRBV5-6 and TRBJ2-3; the D gene is possibly TRBD2 (6 bases). Germline-derived CDR1 and CDR2 are SGHDT and YYEEEE. CDR3 size: 15 residues. Trimming pared 1 base from V and 0 bases from J, leaving 9 bases between. CDR3 region: CASSLSGTSTDTQYF. DNA for the CDR3: TGTGCCAGCAGCTTGTCGGGGACTAGCACAGATACGCAGTATTTT. The complete variable domain, with remaining parts taken from reference TRBV5-6 and TRBJ2-3, reads DAGVTQSPTHLIKTRGQQVTLRCSPKSGHDTVSWYQQALGQGPQFIFQYYEEEERQRGNFPDRFSGHQFPNYSSELNVNALLLGDSALYLCASSLSGTSTDTQYFGPGTRLTVL.

The chain carries TRBV7-2 and TRBJ2-5; 10 bases align to TRBD2. CDR1 is SGHTA, CDR2 FQGNSA, per germline. There are 15 residues in the CDR3. J lost 7 bases, V lost 4 bases, and 9 bases had no gene match. The CDR3 spells CASSSSAGGPGTQYF. The CDR3 region has the DNA TGTGCCAGCAGCTCCTCAGCGGGGGGGCCGGGGACCCAGTACTTC.

This clone has a single count. V usage is TRBV4-1 and J usage is TRBJ2-4, with 7 positions matching TRBD1. The junction had 8 bases not matched to a gene; V was cut back by 0 bases and J by 0 bases. Germline V lookup: CDR1 MGHRA, CDR2 YSYEKL. This CDR3 is built from 18 residues. The chain's CDR3 is CASSQEGIGGLAKNIQYF. Written as DNA, the CDR3 is TGCGCCAGCAGCCAAGAAGGGATAGGGGGCCTAGCCAAAAACATTCAGTACTTC.

V usage is TRBV6-1 and J usage is TRBJ1-2; 12 nucleotides match TRBD1. Germline V gene lookup returns CDR1 MNHNS and CDR2 SASEGT. The CDR3 sequence is 15 residues long. J lost 4 bases, V lost 2 bases, and 2 bases had no gene match. CDR3 in DNA: TGTGCCAGCAGTGAATTGGGACAGGGGGCCTATGGCTACACCTTC. Translating gives CASSELGQGAYGYTF.

The chain carries TRBV9 and TRBJ2-3, with D unclear. The V end lost 0 bases, the J end lost 6 bases, and 2 bases lay between the germline ends. Germline loops: CDR1 SGDLS, CDR2 YYNGEE. The CDR3 extends over 11 amino acids. CDR3 residues: CASSVADTQYF. Here the CDR3 DNA reads TGTGCCAGCAGCGTAGCTGATACGCAGTATTTT. The whole variable domain, filled in from reference TRBV9 and TRBJ2-3, reads DSGVTQTPKHLITATGQRVTLRCSPRSGDLSVYWYQQSLDQGLQFLIQYYNGEERAKGNILERFSAQQFPDLHSELNLSSLELGDSALYFCASSVADTQYFGPGTRLTVL.

This chain connects TRBV7-8 to TRBJ2-5, with 10 bases identical to TRBD2. V trimming: 5 bases; J trimming: 1 base; junction bases outside the gene matches: 4. CDR1 is SGHVS, CDR2 FQNEAQ, per germline. The CDR3 contains 15 residues. Here the CDR3 DNA reads TGTGCCAGCAGCCCTCGGACTAGCGGCCAAGAGACCCAGTACTTC. Protein: CASSPRTSGQETQYF.

This clone was recorded once. The rearrangement joins TRBV11-2 to TRBJ2-1, with 7 bases aligning to TRBD1. The J segment lost 7 bases and the V segment lost 1 base, leaving 7 bases of the junction unmatched. CDR1 SGHAT and CDR2 FQNNGV come from the germline V gene. The CDR3 loop spans 15 amino acids. The CDR3 reads CASSLALVRGNEQFF. Written as DNA, the CDR3 is TGTGCCAGCAGCTTAGCCCTCGTCAGGGGGAATGAGCAGTTCTTC.

The V gene is TRBV30, the J gene TRBJ1-1, with unresolved D. CDR1 is GTSNPN and CDR2 is SVGIG in the germline V gene (reference sequence). The V and J ends lost 0 bases and 2 bases respectively, with 7 bases between them. This CDR3 has 13 amino acids. CDR3 amino acids: CAWSVVTNTEAFF. CDR3 DNA: TGTGCCTGGAGTGTCGTCACTAACACTGAAGCTTTCTTT. Supplemented by reference TRBV30 and TRBJ1-1, the full variable domain reads SQTIHQWPATLVQPVGSPLSLECTVEGTSNPNLYWYRQAAGRGLQLLFYSVGIGQISSEVPQNLSASRPQDRQFILSSKKLLLSDSGFYLCAWSVVTNTEAFFGQGTRLTVV.